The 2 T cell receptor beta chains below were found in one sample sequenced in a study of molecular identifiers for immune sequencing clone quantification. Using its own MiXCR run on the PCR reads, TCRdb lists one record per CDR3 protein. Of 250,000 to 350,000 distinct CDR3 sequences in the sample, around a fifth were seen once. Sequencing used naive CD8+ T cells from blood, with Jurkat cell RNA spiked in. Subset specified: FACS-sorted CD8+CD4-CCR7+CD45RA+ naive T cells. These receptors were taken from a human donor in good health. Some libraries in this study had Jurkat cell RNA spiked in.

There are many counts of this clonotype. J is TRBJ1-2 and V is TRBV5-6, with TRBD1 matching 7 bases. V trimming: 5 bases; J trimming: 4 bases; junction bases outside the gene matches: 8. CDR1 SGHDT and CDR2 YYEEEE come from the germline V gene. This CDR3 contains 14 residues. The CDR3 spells CASSRRDRFYGYTF. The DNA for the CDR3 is TGTGCCAGCAGTCGCCGGGACAGATTCTATGGCTACACCTTC.

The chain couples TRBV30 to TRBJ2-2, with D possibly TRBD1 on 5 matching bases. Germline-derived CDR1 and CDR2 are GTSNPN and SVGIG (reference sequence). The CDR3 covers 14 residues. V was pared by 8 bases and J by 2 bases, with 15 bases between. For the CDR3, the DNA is TGTGCCCACCGACAGTTAGATAACACCGGGGAGCTGTTTTTT. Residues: CAHRQLDNTGELFF.